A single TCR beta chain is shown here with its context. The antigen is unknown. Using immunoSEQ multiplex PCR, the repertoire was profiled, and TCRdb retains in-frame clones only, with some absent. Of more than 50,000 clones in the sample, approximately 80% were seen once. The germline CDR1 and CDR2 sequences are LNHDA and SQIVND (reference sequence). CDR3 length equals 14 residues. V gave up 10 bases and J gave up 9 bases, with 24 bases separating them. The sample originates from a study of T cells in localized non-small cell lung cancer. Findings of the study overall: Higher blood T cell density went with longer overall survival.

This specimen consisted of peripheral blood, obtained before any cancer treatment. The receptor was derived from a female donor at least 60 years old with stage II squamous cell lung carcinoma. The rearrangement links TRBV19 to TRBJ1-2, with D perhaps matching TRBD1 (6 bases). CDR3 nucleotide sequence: TGTGCCACTATTTCCCCCGGGACATATGTCAGCTACACCTTC. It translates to CATISPGTYVSYTF.